The next 21 T cell receptor beta chains were all read from a single sample in a study of blood T cell repertoires in COVID-19. Profiled with immunoSEQ multiplex PCR; TCRdb holds only in-frame clones, not every one. This sample has about 190,000 clones, with about 85% found just once. The sequencing sample was made of peripheral blood. These receptors were taken from a man aged 25-45 years with acute or convalescent COVID-19.

The genes are TRBV11-2 and TRBJ1-1, with 11 nucleotides matching TRBD1. Germline-derived CDR1 and CDR2 are SGHAT and FQNNGV. The trim removed 3 bases at V and 1 base at J, leaving 1 base unmatched. This CDR3 spans 15 amino acids. This chain's CDR3 is CASSLGTGGNTEAFF. The CDR3 DNA reads TGTGCCAGCAGCTTGGGGACAGGGGGGAACACTGAAGCTTTCTTT.

The gene calls are TRBV11-2 and TRBJ1-2, with D possibly TRBD1 on 5 matching bases. The CDR3 covers 14 residues. In germline, CDR1 is SGHAT, CDR2 FQNNGV. Trimming took 7 bases from V and 8 from J, leaving 20 bases between them. DNA for the CDR3: TGTGCCAGCACCCACATCACAGGTGTCTTCGGCTACACCTTC. Its translation is CASTHITGVFGYTF.

J is TRBJ2-1 and V is TRBV15; maybe TRBD2 (5 bases). In germline, CDR1 is LNHNV, CDR2 YYDKDF (reference sequence). Trimming left V 7 bases short and J 4 bases short, with 11 bases between. CDR3 length: 13 amino acids. This CDR3 is CATTSGDYNEQFF. CDR3 nucleotides: TGTGCCACCACCTCCGGGGATTACAATGAGCAGTTCTTC.

The chain uses TRBV9 and TRBJ2-2, with D possibly being TRBD2 (7 bases). The CDR3 runs to 16 residues. V was pared by 4 bases and J by 4 bases, with 17 bases between. Germline loops: CDR1 SGDLS, CDR2 YYNGEE. CDR3 DNA: TGTGCCAGCAGCCAGAATGCGGGGGCGGTCACCGGGGAGCTGTTTTTT. This sequence encodes CASSQNAGAVTGELFF.

The CDR3 DNA reads as TGTGCCAGCAGTGAGGGGGGGCCTTACAATGAGCAGTTCTTC. Translating it yields CASSEGGPYNEQFF. The chain couples TRBV6-1 to TRBJ2-1; a weak D match, TRBD2 (7 bases). The V gene's germline CDR1 is MNHNS and CDR2 SASEGT. Trimming pared 3 bases from V and 4 bases from J, leaving 10 bases between. The CDR3 contains 14 residues.

CDR3 region: CAISVGQGEYEQYF. The CDR3 nucleotides read TGTGCCATCAGTGTCGGACAGGGAGAGTACGAGCAGTACTTC. This chain joins TRBV10-3 and TRBJ2-7; 8 bases align to TRBD1. Germline lookup yields CDR1 ENHRY and CDR2 SYGVKD. The CDR3 extends over 14 amino acids. V lost 4 bases, J lost 4 bases, and 6 bases stayed unmatched.

The chain joins TRBV2 to TRBJ1-1; 8 bases line up with TRBD1. CDR3 length: 11 residues. Germline loops: CDR1 SNHLY, CDR2 FYNNEI. Trimming removed 9 bases from V and 5 bases from J; junction bases left unmatched: 2. The CDR3 coding sequence is TGTGCCAGTGACAGGGGAACTGAAGCTTTCTTT. It translates to CASDRGTEAFF.

V is TRBV5-1 and J is TRBJ1-2, with D tentatively TRBD1 (5 bases). This CDR3 is 16 amino acids long. V was pared by 0 bases and J by 4 bases, with 16 bases between. Germline V CDR1 and CDR2: SGHRS, YFSETQ. CDR3 amino acids: CASSLGGPPASYGYTF. The CDR3 region has the DNA TGCGCCAGCAGCTTGGGGGGCCCTCCCGCTTCCTATGGCTACACCTTC.

V and J are TRBV28 and TRBJ1-5; D unclear. The CDR3 totals 15 residues. The V end lost 9 bases, the J end lost 7 bases, and 22 bases lay between the germline ends. Germline-derived CDR1 and CDR2 are MDHEN and SYDVKM. Here the CDR3 DNA reads TGTGCCAGTTCCCCTCGGCAGACAATCACGCAGCCCCAGCATTTT. This codes for CASSPRQTITQPQHF.

The genes are TRBV19 and TRBJ1-2; D is undetermined. From germline, CDR1 is LNHDA and CDR2 SQIVND (reference sequence). The CDR3 has 15 amino acids. The germline V and J ends were trimmed by 2 bases and 0 bases, with 10 bases remaining between them. The CDR3 loop is CASSIQLLPNYGYTF. CDR3 nucleotides: TGTGCCAGTAGTATACAACTCCTTCCTAACTATGGCTACACCTTC.

The V call is TRBV28, the J call TRBJ1-2; D ambiguous. This CDR3 region has 12 residues. From germline, CDR1 is MDHEN and CDR2 SYDVKM. Trimming left V 6 bases short and J 8 bases short, with 13 bases between. The CDR3 protein is CASRAKPSGYTF. CDR3 in DNA: TGTGCCAGCAGAGCTAAACCCTCCGGCTACACCTTC.

The V gene is TRBV6-5, the J gene TRBJ1-1; 12 nucleotides align to TRBD1. The CDR3 spans 16 residues. The ends lost 2 bases at V and 5 bases at J; junction bases unmatched: 6. Germline V gene lookup returns CDR1 MNHEY and CDR2 SVGAGI. The CDR3 nucleotides are TGTGCCAGCAGTTACGGGACAGGGGGCGCGAGGACTGAAGCTTTCTTT. It specifies CASSYGTGGARTEAFF.

This sequence joins TRBV4-2 and TRBJ2-3; 10 nucleotides match TRBD2. Germline lookup yields CDR1 LGHNA and CDR2 YNFKEQ. CDR3 length: 16 amino acids. V trimming: 3 bases; J trimming: 2 bases; junction bases outside the gene matches: 5. The CDR3 sequence is CASSHSGGLNTDTQYF. CDR3 bases: TGTGCCAGCAGCCATAGCGGGGGGCTGAACACAGATACGCAGTATTTT.

The genes are TRBV4-2 and TRBJ1-2; TRBD1 might be the D (6 bases). CDR1 is LGHNA and CDR2 is YNFKEQ in the germline V gene. V was shortened by 0 bases and J by 6 bases, with 23 bases between the two germline ends. The CDR3 has 18 residues. The CDR3 sequence is CASSQDSLTGPWLNGYTF. CDR3 bases: TGTGCCAGCAGCCAAGATTCGTTAACAGGGCCCTGGCTAAATGGCTACACCTTC.

This clone was recorded once. The chain carries TRBV2 and TRBJ1-6; D is undetermined. Germline V gene data show CDR1 as SNHLY and CDR2 as FYNNEI. Trimming shortened V by 1 base and J by 7 bases, and 8 bases separated the two germline ends. There are 14 residues in the CDR3. In nucleotides, the CDR3 is TGTGCCAGCAGTGAAGTGGCTGGCAATTCACCCCTCCACTTT. Its translation: CASSEVAGNSPLHF. Combining the CDR3 with reference TRBV2 and TRBJ1-6 gives the whole variable domain EPEVTQTPSHQVTQMGQEVILRCVPISNHLYFYWYRQILGQKVEFLVSFYNNEISEKSEIFDDQFSVERPDGSNFTLKIRSTKLEDSAMYFCASSEVAGNSPLHFGNGTRLTVT.

The chain uses TRBV29-1 and TRBJ2-5, with D unclear. There are 14 residues in the CDR3. The V end was cut by 6 bases, the J end by 4 bases, with 18 bases between. Germline V gene lookup returns CDR1 SQVTM and CDR2 ANQGSEA. Here the CDR3 DNA reads TGCAGCGTCAACCACCCGAGGTGGCGAGAGACCCAGTACTTC. This encodes CSVNHPRWRETQYF.

The chain recombines TRBV30 with TRBJ2-7, with D possibly matching TRBD1 (8 bases). The CDR3 is made up of 18 amino acids. Germline assignment: CDR1 GTSNPN and CDR2 SVGIG (reference sequence). V was clipped by 1 base and J by 2 bases, with 24 bases between them. CDR3 sequence: CAWSDLGQGGGTTYEQYF. In nucleotides, the CDR3 is TGTGCCTGGAGTGACCTCGGACAGGGAGGGGGGACCACCTACGAGCAGTACTTC.

V and J are TRBV7-9 and TRBJ2-6; D might be TRBD2 (6 bases). There are 15 residues in the CDR3. Deletions cut 10 bases from V and 2 bases from J, with 15 bases between. CDR1 and CDR2 from the germline V gene are SEHNR and FQNEAQ (reference sequence). The CDR3 region is CAKASEGTGANVLTF. The CDR3 DNA follows: TGTGCCAAAGCTAGCGAGGGCACTGGGGCCAACGTCCTGACTTTC.

The chain links TRBV9 to TRBJ2-3; D call uncertain. V was clipped by 4 bases and J by 6 bases, with 15 bases between them. The germline CDR1 and CDR2 sequences are SGDLS and YYNGEE. The CDR3 extends over 14 amino acids. In nucleotides, the CDR3 is TGTGCCAGCAGCTCCTACTTGAGGTTCGATACGCAGTATTTT. Its translation: CASSSYLRFDTQYF.

The chain uses TRBV3-1 (or the pseudogene TRBV3-2) and TRBJ1-2, with no clear D. The V and J ends lost 4 bases and 7 bases respectively, with 19 bases between them. The CDR3 has 15 residues. CDR1 and CDR2 (germline): LGHDT, YNNKEL (reference sequence). Here the CDR3 DNA reads TGTGCCAGCAGCCCCAGAGGCAGACCACGAATTGGCTACACCTTC. This sequence encodes CASSPRGRPRIGYTF.

The chain has TRBV4-2 and TRBJ1-1; a weak D match, TRBD1 (5 bases). The CDR3 is 15 amino acids. Germline V CDR1 and CDR2: LGHNA, YNFKEQ. V lost 2 bases and J lost 1, with 11 bases in between. CDR3 sequence (DNA): TGTGCCAGCAGCCAACCCACAGGTTCGAACACTGAAGCTTTCTTT. Amino acid sequence: CASSQPTGSNTEAFF.